Below, 18 T cell receptor beta chains from the same sample are listed, as sequenced in a study of T cells in Graves' hyperthyroidism and ophthalmopathy. Authors of the study amplified TCR beta CDR3 regions from RNA transcripts. The HTBI primer set drove a first-round RT-PCR of the TCR CDR3. TCRdb ran MiXCR on the multiplex PCR reads and lists one entry per CDR3 protein. The sample records roughly 700,000 distinct CDR3 sequences, roughly 17% being singletons. The specimen sequenced was blood. These receptors were collected from a man aged 50 to 60 with Graves' hyperthyroidism.

A note on this clonotype: The junction departs from germline at one end; a sequencing error may be responsible. This chain connects TRBV5-1 to TRBJ2-1; 11 bases are shared with TRBD1. Germline lookup yields CDR1 SGHRS and CDR2 YFSETQ. This CDR3 contains 15 residues. CDR3 in DNA: TGCGCCAGCAGCCCGGGACAGGGGGAGTACAGTGAGCAGTTCTTC. This gives the protein CASSPGQGEYSEQFF.

This clonotype was seen repeatedly, ten times or more. CDR3 nucleotide sequence: TGCAGTGCTAAGGCGGGAGGACAACTCTACGAGCAGTACTTC. As protein: CSAKAGGQLYEQYF. The J gene is TRBJ2-7, the V gene TRBV20-1; 8 bases are shared with TRBD2. Trimming removed 4 bases from V and 3 bases from J; junction bases left unmatched: 8. CDR1 is DFQATT, CDR2 SNEGSKA, per germline (reference sequence). The CDR3 covers 14 residues.

The table lists this clonotype with many counts. V gene TRBV28 combines with J gene TRBJ1-2, with 10 positions matching TRBD1. The V gene end was trimmed by 5 bases and the J gene end by 7 bases; junction bases not matched to a gene: 10. The CDR3 sequence is 15 residues long. Germline CDR1 and CDR2: MDHEN and SYDVKM. CDR3 sequence (DNA): TGTGCCAGCAGTGCAGGGGGACAGGGGTCGTCTGGCTACACCTTC. Protein sequence: CASSAGGQGSSGYTF.

The rearrangement joins TRBV24-1 to TRBJ1-2; 8 bases are shared with TRBD1. The CDR3 length is 14 residues. V was pared by 5 bases and J by 7 bases, with 8 bases of the junction left unmatched. CDR1 and CDR2 from the germline V gene are KGHDR and SFDVKD. DNA of the CDR3: TGTGCCACCAGTGGTACCGGACAGGGATTTGGCTACACCTTC. This encodes CATSGTGQGFGYTF.

For this clonotype: A single base separates this from a much larger clone, so it may be a read error. The genes are TRBV6-2 or TRBV6-3 and TRBJ2-1, with D hard to call. The CDR3 totals 14 residues. CDR1 MNHEY and CDR2 SVGEGT come from the germline V gene. The CDR3 spells CASSFGGAYSEQFF. CDR3 coding DNA: TGTGCCAGCAGCTTTGGTGGAGCTTACAGTGAGCAGTTCTTC.

About this clonotype: With a much larger clone just one base away, this may be a read error. The rearrangement joins TRBV5-1 to TRBJ2-7, with D perhaps TRBD1 or TRBD2 (5 bases each). The CDR3 has 13 residues. Germline CDR1 is SGHRS and CDR2 is YFSETQ. The CDR3 spells CASSSGAYYEHYF. The CDR3 DNA follows: TGCGCCAGCAGCTCCGGGGCCTACTACGAGCATTACTTC.

This clonotype was seen ten or more times. The chain combines TRBV12-3 or TRBV12-4 with TRBJ2-7, with D possibly matching TRBD2 (5 bases). Trimming took off 5 bases at V and 9 bases at J, with 20 bases between the two ends. The CDR3 totals 14 residues. CDR3 bases: TGTGCCAGCAGTATGCGGACTGGGAACCTTCCGCAGTACTTC. This encodes CASSMRTGNLPQYF.

At least ten counts were recorded for this clonotype. The rearrangement joins TRBV2 to TRBJ1-1, with D hard to call. Germline lookup yields CDR1 SNHLY and CDR2 FYNNEI. The CDR3 contains 14 residues. V was cut by 3 bases and J by 0 bases, with 8 bases left in between. The CDR3 loop reads CASSELNMNTEAFF. In DNA, the CDR3 is TGTGCCAGCAGTGAGCTTAACATGAACACTGAAGCTTTCTTT.

The sample holds many counts of this clonotype. The chain has TRBV11-2 and TRBJ2-7, with D possibly TRBD2 on 6 matching bases. The V gene's germline CDR1 is SGHAT and CDR2 FQNNGV. The V end lost 4 bases, the J end lost 2 bases, and 12 bases lay between the germline ends. The CDR3 loop spans 14 amino acids. The CDR3 DNA is TGTGCCAGCAGCTCCACGTGGGGGGCCTACGAGCAGTACTTC. Encoded protein: CASSSTWGAYEQYF.

This clonotype was seen only a few times. The J gene is TRBJ2-1, the V gene TRBV9, with D possibly TRBD2 on 6 matching bases. V lost 4 bases, J lost 4 bases, and 21 bases lay in between. CDR1 is SGDLS, CDR2 YYNGEE, per germline. The CDR3 is 17 amino acids. DNA of the CDR3: TGTGCCAGCAGCCTCAACTTGGAGCGGGTGGGTTACAATGAGCAGTTCTTC. Translation: CASSLNLERVGYNEQFF.

This chain joins TRBV20-1 and TRBJ2-1; a possible D gene is TRBD2 (6 bases). Germline-derived CDR1 and CDR2 are DFQATT and SNEGSKA (reference sequence). V was clipped by 5 bases and J by 4 bases, with 9 bases between them. The length of the CDR3 is 12 residues. The CDR3 is CSAPGSYNEQFF. The DNA for the CDR3 is TGCAGTGCTCCCGGGAGTTACAATGAGCAGTTCTTC.

A word on this clonotype: A much larger clone is a single base away; this may be a read error. The chain carries TRBV10-1 and TRBJ1-2; 8 positions agree with TRBD1. This CDR3 is built from 16 residues. Germline V CDR1 and CDR2: WNHNN, SYGVQD (reference sequence). Trimming cost V 3 bases and J 8 bases; bases outside gene matches: 14. The CDR3 DNA follows: TGCGCCAGCAGTGAATCCAGGACAGGGCCCTTTATGGGCTACACCTTC. Amino acids: CASSESRTGPFMGYTF.

V is TRBV10-3 and J is TRBJ1-2; 8 positions match TRBD1. Germline loops: CDR1 ENHRY, CDR2 SYGVKD. J gave up 5 bases and V 2 bases, and 4 bases lay outside the gene matches. The CDR3 sequence is 14 residues long. CDR3 nucleotides: TGTGCCATCAGTGAGGACAGGGGAAGGTATGGCTACACCTTC. Translated: CAISEDRGRYGYTF.

This clonotype was observed many times. The rearrangement uses TRBV10-1 and TRBJ2-7; D may be TRBD1 (6 bases). V lost 3 bases and J lost 9, with 18 bases in between. Per germline, CDR1 WNHNN and CDR2 SYGVQD (reference sequence). This CDR3 spans 14 amino acids. CDR3 protein: CASSDTPDSPGQYF. Written as DNA, the CDR3 is TGCGCCAGCAGTGATACTCCGGACAGCCCGGGGCAGTACTTC.

In its sample, this clonotype was seen many times. The chain links TRBV7-3 to TRBJ2-1; 14 nucleotides align to TRBD2. CDR3 length equals 18 residues. Looked up from germline, CDR1 is SGHTA and CDR2 is FQGTGA. Germline trimming cut 5 bases from V and 3 bases from J; bases unmatched to any gene: 9. As DNA, the CDR3 is TGTGCCAGCAGCCGAGGGACTAGCGGGAGACCAGGCTACAATGAGCAGTTCTTC. Encoded protein: CASSRGTSGRPGYNEQFF. The variable domain in full, with the rest retrieved from reference TRBV7-3 and TRBJ2-1, is GAGVSQTPSNKVTEKGKYVELRCDPISGHTALYWYRQSLGQGPEFLIYFQGTGAADDSGLPNDRFFAVRPEGSVSTLKIQRTERGDSAVYLCASSRGTSGRPGYNEQFFGPGTRLTVL.

The chain couples TRBV18 to TRBJ1-2; no clear D. The CDR3 loop spans 12 amino acids. The V gene's germline CDR1 is KGHSH and CDR2 LQKENI. Trimming took off 3 bases at V and 6 bases at J, with 8 bases between the two ends. The CDR3 loop is CASSPARNGYTF. CDR3 nucleotides: TGTGCCAGCTCACCGGCCAGAAATGGCTACACCTTC. Complete variable domain (other parts from reference TRBV18 and TRBJ1-2): NAGVMQNPRHLVRRRGQEARLRCSPMKGHSHVYWYRQLPEEGLKFMVYLQKENIIDESGMPKERFSAEFPKEGPSILRIQQVVRGDSAAYFCASSPARNGYTFGSGTRLTVV.

This clonotype was detected ten times or more. The chain has TRBV14 and TRBJ2-7; possibly TRBD1 for D (6 bases). Germline V gene lookup returns CDR1 SGHDN and CDR2 FVKESK. The CDR3 is made up of 15 amino acids. The ends were cut back, 3 bases at V and 2 bases at J, with 14 bases in the middle. CDR3 loop: CASSQYPGEAYEQYF. The CDR3 nucleotides read TGTGCCAGCAGCCAGTACCCAGGGGAAGCCTACGAGCAGTACTTC.

This clonotype was observed a few times. The rearrangement links TRBV10-3 to TRBJ1-2; D ambiguous. The V end lost 2 bases, the J end lost 3 bases, and 7 bases lay between the germline ends. The CDR3 sequence is 13 residues long. Germline values: CDR1 ENHRY, CDR2 SYGVKD. CDR3 in DNA: TGTGCCATCAGTGAGCCCCCACACTATGGCTACACCTTC. As protein: CAISEPPHYGYTF.